Listed below are T cell receptor beta chains from one sample, sequenced in a study of T cell changes during pregnancy in multiple sclerosis. The data were produced by immunoSEQ multiplex PCR, yet TCRdb's version contains in-frame clones alone and is incomplete. The sample consists of 30,000 to 40,000 clones, around 89% of them appearing once. The input for sequencing was CD8+ T cells from peripheral blood mononuclear cells, taken in the second trimester of pregnancy. The source is a female donor with multiple sclerosis, enrolled in a pregnancy study. Each CDR3 is given with its conserved first and last residue. Each record gives: D gene, V gene, J gene, clone size, CDR3 protein, CDR3 DNA. The D gene is left open where the match is weak. Not all rows give a size; the values are once, few, many and, for expanded clones, a class.

-	TRBV27	TRBJ1-2	-	CASSLLDSNYGYTF	TGTGCCAGCAGTTTATTAGACAGTAACTATGGCTACACCTTC
-	TRBV19	TRBJ1-1	-	CASSMNSMNTEAFF	TGTGCCAGTAGTATGAACAGCATGAACACTGAAGCTTTCTTT
TRBD1	TRBV28	TRBJ2-3	-	CASSSRGGTGVTDTQYF	TGTGCCAGCAGTTCGAGGGGGGGGACAGGGGTCACAGATACGCAGTATTTT
TRBD1	TRBV7-9	TRBJ1-1	-	CASSPRQGRRNTEAFF	TGTGCCAGCAGCCCGAGACAGGGAAGGAGGAACACTGAAGCTTTCTTT
TRBD2	TRBV5-4	TRBJ2-3	few	CASSSGLAATDTQYF	TGTGCCAGCAGCTCGGGACTAGCGGCAACAGATACGCAGTATTTT
TRBD1	TRBV5-6	TRBJ1-4	-	CASSIAGTANEKLFF	TGTGCCAGCAGCATTGCCGGGACAGCTAATGAAAAACTGTTTTTT
-	TRBV10-2	TRBJ2-1	once	CASSESREGEQFF	TGCGCCAGCAGTGAGTCGAGGGAAGGTGAGCAGTTCTTC
-	TRBV12-5	TRBJ2-7	-	CASGLVRGPAMFGSPHEQYF	TGTGCTAGTGGTTTGGTACGGGGCCCCGCAATGTTCGGGAGCCCCCACGAGCAGTACTTC
-	TRBV7-9	TRBJ2-2	-	CASSTFSANTGELFF	TGTGCCAGCAGCACGTTTAGCGCGAACACCGGGGAGCTGTTTTTT
-	TRBV9	TRBJ2-1	-	CASSPLGVREQFF	TGTGCCAGCAGCCCTCTAGGGGTCCGTGAGCAGTTCTTC
TRBD2	TRBV7-3	TRBJ2-1	-	CASSLIASGYNEQFF	TGTGCCAGCAGCTTAATTGCTAGCGGTTACAATGAGCAGTTCTTC
-	TRBV14	TRBJ2-1	once	CASSQDLEWNEQFF	TGTGCCAGCAGCCAAGACCTAGAGTGGAATGAGCAGTTCTTC
-	TRBV19	TRBJ2-3	-	CASSIGGDTQYF	TGTGCCAGTAGTATAGGAGGAGATACGCAGTATTTT
TRBD2	TRBV5-4	TRBJ2-1	-	CASSLGTTSSYNEQFF	TGTGCCAGCAGCCTTGGGACTACGAGCTCCTACAATGAGCAGTTCTTC
TRBD1	TRBV11-2	TRBJ2-7	-	CASSLELGQGSYEQYF	TGTGCCAGCAGCTTAGAGTTGGGACAGGGAAGCTACGAGCAGTACTTC
TRBD2	TRBV19	TRBJ2-2	-	CASSFPSGMITGELFF	TGTGCCAGTAGTTTCCCTAGCGGGATGATCACCGGGGAGCTGTTTTTT
-	TRBV5-8	TRBJ1-2	-	CASSLVGEGFGYTF	TGTGCCAGCAGCTTGGTAGGGGAAGGTTTTGGCTACACCTTC